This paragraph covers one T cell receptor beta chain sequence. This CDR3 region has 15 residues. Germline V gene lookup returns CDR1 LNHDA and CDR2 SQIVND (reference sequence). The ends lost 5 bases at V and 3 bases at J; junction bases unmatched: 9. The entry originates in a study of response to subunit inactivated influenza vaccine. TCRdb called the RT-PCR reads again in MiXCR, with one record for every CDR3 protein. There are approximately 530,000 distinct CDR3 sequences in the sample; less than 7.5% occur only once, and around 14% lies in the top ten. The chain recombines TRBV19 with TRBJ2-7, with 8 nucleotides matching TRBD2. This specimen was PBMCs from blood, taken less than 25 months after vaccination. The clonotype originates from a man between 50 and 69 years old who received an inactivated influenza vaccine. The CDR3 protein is CASSFSGKGIYEQYF. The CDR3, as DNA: TGTGCCAGTAGTTTTAGCGGGAAAGGCATCTACGAGCAGTACTTC.